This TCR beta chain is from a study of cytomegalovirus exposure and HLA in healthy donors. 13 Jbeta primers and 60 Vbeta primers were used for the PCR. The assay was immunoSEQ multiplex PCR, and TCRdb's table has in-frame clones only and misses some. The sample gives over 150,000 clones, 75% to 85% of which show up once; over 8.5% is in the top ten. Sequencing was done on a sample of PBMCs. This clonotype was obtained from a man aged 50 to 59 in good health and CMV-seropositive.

The CDR3 DNA reads as TGTGCCAGCAGCCATTTCGGACAAGGGAACTATGGCTACACCTTC. As protein: CASSHFGQGNYGYTF. V is TRBV11-2 and J is TRBJ1-2, with a weak D call TRBD1 (5 bases). The CDR3 is made up of 15 amino acids. V dropped 5 bases and J dropped 2 bases, with 15 bases sitting between them. The V gene's germline CDR1 is SGHAT and CDR2 FQNNGV.